A selection of T cell receptor beta chains follows, all from one sample in a study of early stage breast cancer tumors. The method was immunoSEQ multiplex PCR; TCRdb's version includes in-frame clones alone and lacks a portion of them. The sample comprises around 41,000 clones, 70% to 80% of which are singletons, and around 6.7% rests with the top ten. The sequenced sample was blood. These receptors were taken from a person in their fifties with breast cancer. Each CDR3 is given with its conserved first and last residue. The D gene is left open where the match is weak. Some rows have no size entry. The others give once, few or many, or a class for an expanded clone.

d_gene	j_gene	v_gene	abundance	CDR3nt	CDR3aa
TRBD2	TRBJ2-3	TRBV7-8	NA	TGTGCCAGCCTACCGGGGGCAAGCGGGGGGGCAGATACGCAGTATTTT	CASLPGASGGADTQYF
NA	TRBJ2-1	TRBV27	NA	TGTGCCAGCAGCCAAGGGAGGTACAATGAGCAGTTCTTC	CASSQGRYNEQFF
NA	TRBJ1-2	TRBV30	NA	TGTGCCTGGAGATGGGGCCCTAACTATGGCTACACCTTC	CAWRWGPNYGYTF
NA	TRBJ1-5	TRBV6-1	NA	TGTGCCAGCACTAGGTCCCTGGACAATCAGCCCCAGCATTTT	CASTRSLDNQPQHF
NA	TRBJ1-1	TRBV5-6	NA	TGTGCCAGCAGCCTCCGAAAGATCAGGGGAACGGGGACTGAAGCTTTCTTT	CASSLRKIRGTGTEAFF
TRBD2	TRBJ2-7	TRBV6-5	NA	TGTGCCAGCAGTTCGACTAGCGGGGGTTACGAGCAGTACTTC	CASSSTSGGYEQYF
NA	TRBJ1-1	TRBV18	NA	TGTGCCAGCTCACCACCGAGGATATCGGGGAACACTGAAGCTTTCTTT	CASSPPRISGNTEAFF
NA	TRBJ2-4	TRBV5-1	NA	TGCGCCAGCAGCTTGTTTGGGGAGCTAGCCAAAAACATTCAGTACTTC	CASSLFGELAKNIQYF
NA	TRBJ2-1	TRBV4-3	NA	TGCGCCAGCAGCCAAGATTTGCGGGGTCCCCTTTACAATGAGCAGTTCTTC	CASSQDLRGPLYNEQFF
TRBD1	TRBJ1-6	TRBV10-2	few	TGCGCCAGCAGGGAGGGGACAGGGAATTCACCCCTCCACTTT	CASREGTGNSPLHF
NA	TRBJ2-7	TRBV27	NA	TGTGCCAGCAGTTTATCGAGGGGGAACGAGCAGTACTTC	CASSLSRGNEQYF
TRBD2	TRBJ2-3	TRBV4-2	NA	TGTGCCAGCAGCCAAGAAGCGGGAGGGGTAGATACGCAGTATTTT	CASSQEAGGVDTQYF
TRBD2	TRBJ2-1	TRBV2	once	TGTGCCAGCAAATTTACTAGCGGGTCCTACAATGAGCAGTTCTTC	CASKFTSGSYNEQFF
TRBD2	TRBJ2-5	TRBV15	few	TGTGCCACCAGCTCTTGGGGGGGTGAGACCCAGTACTTC	CATSSWGGETQYF
TRBD1	TRBJ1-1	TRBV7-2	NA	TGTGCCAGCAGCGTAAAAACCGGGACAGGGGGCACTGAAGCTTTCTTT	CASSVKTGTGGTEAFF
NA	TRBJ1-5	TRBV19	few	TGTGCCAGTAGTATAGCGGCGGGTAGCAATCAGCCCCAGCATTTT	CASSIAAGSNQPQHF
NA	TRBJ2-4	TRBV30	NA	TGTGCCTGGAGTCCTCAGGGGGCCAAAAACATTCAGTACTTC	CAWSPQGAKNIQYF
NA	TRBJ1-1	TRBV9	NA	TGTGCCAGCAGCGTAGGAGGAATGAACACTGAAGCTTTCTTT	CASSVGGMNTEAFF
TRBD2	TRBJ2-6	TRBV9	NA	TGTGCCAGCAGCGTAAGTCTAGCGGGAGTATGGGGGGCCAACGTCCTGACTTTC	CASSVSLAGVWGANVLTF
NA	TRBJ1-6	TRBV5-1	NA	TGCGCCAGCAAAACAGGGAACGATTCACCCCTCCACTTT	CASKTGNDSPLHF
NA	TRBJ1-1	TRBV6-6	few	TGTGCCAGCAGGGCGCAAGGGGGCACTGAAGCTTTCTTT	CASRAQGGTEAFF
NA	TRBJ1-5	TRBV6-5	NA	TGTGCCAGCAGGCAGTCTGTAGCCCAGCCCCAGCATTTT	CASRQSVAQPQHF
NA	TRBJ1-2	TRBV7-8	NA	TGTGCCAGCAGTCCGGCGGGAGTTCCTATTGGCTACACCTTC	CASSPAGVPIGYTF
NA	TRBJ2-1	TRBV5-1	once	TGCGCCAGCAGCTTGGACGGGAGAGGGGACTGGGATGAGCAGTTCTTC	CASSLDGRGDWDEQFF
NA	TRBJ1-5	TRBV11-2	NA	TGTGCCAGCAGCTTAGAACACAGCAATCAGCCCCAGCATTTT	CASSLEHSNQPQHF
NA	TRBJ2-3	TRBV27	NA	TGTGCCAGCAGTTTAAGGCGGGCCACCACAGATACGCAGTATTTT	CASSLRRATTDTQYF
NA	TRBJ1-3	TRBV6-1	NA	TGTGCCAGCAGTTGGGACACTGACTCTGGAAACACCATATATTTT	CASSWDTDSGNTIYF
TRBD1	TRBJ1-5	TRBV7-2	NA	TGTGCCAGCAGCTTAGTGGGACAGGGGGCTCGACAGCCCCAGCATTTT	CASSLVGQGARQPQHF
TRBD1	TRBJ2-2	TRBV29-1	NA	TGCAGCGTCGGACAGGGTCAGAACACCGGGGAGCTGTTTTTT	CSVGQGQNTGELFF
NA	TRBJ2-1	TRBV2	NA	TGTGCCAGCAGGAGGGTCGGCCAGGATGAGCAGTTCTTC	CASRRVGQDEQFF
TRBD1	TRBJ2-7	TRBV19	NA	TGTGCCAGTAGTGACACCGGGGACAGCTACGAGCAGTACTTC	CASSDTGDSYEQYF
NA	TRBJ1-4	TRBV18	few	TGTGCCAGCTCACCACGAACTGATCCAACTAATGAAAAACTGTTTTTT	CASSPRTDPTNEKLFF
TRBD2	TRBJ2-3	TRBV9	NA	TGTGCCAGCAGCCGCCGGCTAGCGGGAGCTAGCACAGATACGCAGTATTTT	CASSRRLAGASTDTQYF
NA	TRBJ2-3	TRBV4-2	NA	TGTGCCAGCAGCTCTCGCCGGGACACCCGCACAGATACGCAGTATTTT	CASSSRRDTRTDTQYF
NA	TRBJ1-3	TRBV2	NA	TGTGCCAGCAGTGAAAATCTCTCTGGAAACACCATATATTTT	CASSENLSGNTIYF
TRBD1	TRBJ1-5	TRBV29-1	many	TGCAGCGTTGAAAGTGGGGACAGATCTAATAGCAATCAGCCCCAGCATTTT	CSVESGDRSNSNQPQHF
NA	TRBJ1-1	TRBV29-1	few	TGCAGCGTTGATCCGGAGGACAGTGAAGCTTTCTTT	CSVDPEDSEAFF
TRBD2	TRBJ2-1	TRBV27	NA	TGTGCCAGCGCCTCGGGGGGCTCCTACAATGAGCAGTTCTTC	CASASGGSYNEQFF
TRBD1	TRBJ1-2	TRBV19	NA	TGTGCCAGTAGTCCAGGGGGAGGCTACACCTTC	CASSPGGGYTF
TRBD1	TRBJ2-2	TRBV25-1	NA	TGTGCCAGCAGTGAAGGGGACAGGGGATACACCGGGGAGCTGTTTTTT	CASSEGDRGYTGELFF
NA	TRBJ1-1	TRBV2	NA	TGTGCCAGCGGGGACATTATGAACACTGAAGCTTTCTTT	CASGDIMNTEAFF
NA	TRBJ2-2	TRBV6-1	NA	TGTGCCAGCAGTCCCAGTCCGAACACCGGGGAGCTGTTTTTT	CASSPSPNTGELFF
NA	TRBJ1-2	TRBV7-2	few	TGTGCCAGCAGCCTAGAAGGGGTGAGGGGCTACACCTTC	CASSLEGVRGYTF